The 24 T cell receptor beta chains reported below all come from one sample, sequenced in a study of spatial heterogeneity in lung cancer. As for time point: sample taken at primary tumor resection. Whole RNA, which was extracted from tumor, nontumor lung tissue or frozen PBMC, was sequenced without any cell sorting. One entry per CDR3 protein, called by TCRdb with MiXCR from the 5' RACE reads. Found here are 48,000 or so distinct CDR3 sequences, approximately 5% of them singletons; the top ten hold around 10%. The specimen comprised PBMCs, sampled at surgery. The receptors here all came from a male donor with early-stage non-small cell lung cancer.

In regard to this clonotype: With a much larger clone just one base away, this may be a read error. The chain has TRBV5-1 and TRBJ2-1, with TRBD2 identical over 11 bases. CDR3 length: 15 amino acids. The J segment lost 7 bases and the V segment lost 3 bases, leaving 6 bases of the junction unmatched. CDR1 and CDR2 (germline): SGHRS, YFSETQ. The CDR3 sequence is CASSSHASGGNEQFF. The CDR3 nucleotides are TGCGCCAGCAGCTCCCATGCTAGCGGGGGGAATGAGCAGTTCTTC.

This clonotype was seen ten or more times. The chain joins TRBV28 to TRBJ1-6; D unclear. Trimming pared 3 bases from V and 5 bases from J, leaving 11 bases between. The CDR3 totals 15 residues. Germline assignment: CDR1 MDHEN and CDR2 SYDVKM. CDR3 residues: CASSFFSPDNSPLHF. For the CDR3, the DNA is TGTGCCAGCAGTTTTTTTTCGCCTGATAATTCACCCCTCCACTTT.

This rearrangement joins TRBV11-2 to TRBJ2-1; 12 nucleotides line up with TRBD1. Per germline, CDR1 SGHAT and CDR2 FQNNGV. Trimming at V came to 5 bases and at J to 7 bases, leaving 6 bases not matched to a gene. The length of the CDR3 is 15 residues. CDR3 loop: CASSRDRGLWNEQFF. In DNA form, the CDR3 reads TGTGCCAGCAGCAGGGACAGGGGGCTATGGAATGAGCAGTTCTTC.

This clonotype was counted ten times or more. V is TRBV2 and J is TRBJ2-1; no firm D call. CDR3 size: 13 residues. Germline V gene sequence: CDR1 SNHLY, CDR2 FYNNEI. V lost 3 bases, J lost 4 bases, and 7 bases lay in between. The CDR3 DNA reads TGTGCCAGCAGTGAGGTGGGGTACAATGAGCAGTTCTTC. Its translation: CASSEVGYNEQFF.

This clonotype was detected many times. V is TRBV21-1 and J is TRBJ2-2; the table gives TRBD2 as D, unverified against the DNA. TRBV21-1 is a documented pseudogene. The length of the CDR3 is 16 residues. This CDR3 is CASTGLAGGHTGELFF. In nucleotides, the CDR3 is TGTGCCAGCACGGGACTAGCGGGGGGCCACACCGGGGAGCTGTTTTTT.

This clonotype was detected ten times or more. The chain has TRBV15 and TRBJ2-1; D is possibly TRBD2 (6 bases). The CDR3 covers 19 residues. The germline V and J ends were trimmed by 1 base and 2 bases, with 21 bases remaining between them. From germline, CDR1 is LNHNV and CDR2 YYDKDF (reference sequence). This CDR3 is CATSRVSGETNGPYNEQFF. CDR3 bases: TGTGCCACCAGCAGAGTCTCGGGGGAAACGAACGGCCCCTACAATGAGCAGTTCTTC.

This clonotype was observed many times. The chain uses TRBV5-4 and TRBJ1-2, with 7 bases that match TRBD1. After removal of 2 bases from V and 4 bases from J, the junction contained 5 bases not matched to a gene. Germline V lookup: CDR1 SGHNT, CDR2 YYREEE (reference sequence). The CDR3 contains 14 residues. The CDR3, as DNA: TGTGCCAGCAGCTTAGCGGGACAGATCTATGGCTACACCTTC. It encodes CASSLAGQIYGYTF.

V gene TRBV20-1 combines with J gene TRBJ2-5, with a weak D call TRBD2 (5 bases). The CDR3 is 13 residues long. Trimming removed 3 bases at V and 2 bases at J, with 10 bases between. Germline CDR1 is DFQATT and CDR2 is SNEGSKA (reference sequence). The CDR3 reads CSASSSGQETQYF. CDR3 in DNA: TGCAGTGCTAGTTCCAGCGGACAAGAGACCCAGTACTTC.

CDR3 amino acids: CASSAIETDTQYF. The CDR3 DNA reads as TGTGCCAGCAGCGCGATCGAGACAGATACGCAGTATTTT. This chain links TRBV6-5 with TRBJ2-3; D is unresolved. Germline lookup yields CDR1 MNHEY and CDR2 SVGAGI. The CDR3 has 13 amino acids. The V end lost 6 bases, the J end lost 3 bases, and 10 bases lay between the germline ends.

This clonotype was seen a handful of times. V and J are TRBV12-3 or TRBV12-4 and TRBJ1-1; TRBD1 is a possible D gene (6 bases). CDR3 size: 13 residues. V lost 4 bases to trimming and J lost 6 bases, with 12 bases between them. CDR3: CASSSPGQSEAFF. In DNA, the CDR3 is TGTGCCAGCAGTTCCCCTGGACAGTCTGAAGCTTTCTTT.

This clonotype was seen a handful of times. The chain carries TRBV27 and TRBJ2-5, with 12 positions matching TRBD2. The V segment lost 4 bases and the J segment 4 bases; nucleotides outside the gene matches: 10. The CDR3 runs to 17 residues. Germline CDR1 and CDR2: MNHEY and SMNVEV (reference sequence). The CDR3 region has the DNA TGTGCCAGCAGTTCCCTTCGACTAGCGGGAGTTTTAGAGACCCAGTACTTC. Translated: CASSSLRLAGVLETQYF.

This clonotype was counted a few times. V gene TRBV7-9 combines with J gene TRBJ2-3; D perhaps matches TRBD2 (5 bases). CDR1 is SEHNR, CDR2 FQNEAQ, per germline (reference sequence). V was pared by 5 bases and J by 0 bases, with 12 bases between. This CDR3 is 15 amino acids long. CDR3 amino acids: CASSPSGLSTDTQYF. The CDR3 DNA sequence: TGTGCCAGCAGCCCGAGCGGACTCAGCACAGATACGCAGTATTTT.

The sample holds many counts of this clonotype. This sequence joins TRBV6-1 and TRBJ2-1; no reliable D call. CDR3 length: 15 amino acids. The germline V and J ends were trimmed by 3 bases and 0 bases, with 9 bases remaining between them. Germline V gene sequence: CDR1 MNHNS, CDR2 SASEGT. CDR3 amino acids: CASSERQSSYNEQFF. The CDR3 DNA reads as TGTGCCAGCAGTGAGAGGCAGAGCTCCTACAATGAGCAGTTCTTC.

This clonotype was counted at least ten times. The CDR3 sequence is CASSLAAGSSRSSLGVQFF. CDR3 nucleotides: TGTGCCAGCAGCTTAGCTGCGGGCTCTAGCAGATCATCCCTCGGGGTGCAGTTCTTC. The chain links TRBV7-9 to TRBJ2-1; D may be TRBD2 (5 bases). This CDR3 region has 19 residues. Germline V gene lookup returns CDR1 SEHNR and CDR2 FQNEAQ (reference sequence). The germline V and J ends were trimmed by 0 bases and 12 bases, with 30 bases remaining between them.

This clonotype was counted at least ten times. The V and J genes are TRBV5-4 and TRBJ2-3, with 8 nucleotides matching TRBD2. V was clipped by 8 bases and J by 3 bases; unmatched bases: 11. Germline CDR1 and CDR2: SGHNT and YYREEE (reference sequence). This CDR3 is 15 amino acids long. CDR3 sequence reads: CASGGAGGRTDTQYF. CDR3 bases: TGTGCCAGTGGAGGGGCGGGAGGACGAACAGATACGCAGTATTTT.

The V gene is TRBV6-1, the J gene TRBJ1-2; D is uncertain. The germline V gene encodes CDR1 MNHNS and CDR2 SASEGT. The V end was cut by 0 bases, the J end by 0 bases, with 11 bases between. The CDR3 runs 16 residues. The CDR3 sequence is CASSEALAVSNYGYTF. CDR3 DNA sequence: TGTGCCAGCAGTGAAGCGCTAGCTGTCTCTAACTATGGCTACACCTTC.

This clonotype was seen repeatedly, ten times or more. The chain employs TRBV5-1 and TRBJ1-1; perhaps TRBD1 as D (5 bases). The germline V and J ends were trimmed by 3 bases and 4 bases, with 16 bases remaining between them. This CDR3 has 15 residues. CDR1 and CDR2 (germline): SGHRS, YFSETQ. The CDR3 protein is CASSWGNRRLTEAFF. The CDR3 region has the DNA TGCGCCAGCAGCTGGGGGAATCGACGGCTCACTGAAGCTTTCTTT.

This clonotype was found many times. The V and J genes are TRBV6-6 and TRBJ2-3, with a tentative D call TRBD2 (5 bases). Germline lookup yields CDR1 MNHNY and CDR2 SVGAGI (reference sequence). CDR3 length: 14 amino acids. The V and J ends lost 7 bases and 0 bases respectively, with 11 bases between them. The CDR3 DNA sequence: TGTGCCAGCACCCCGACGGGGAGCACAGATACGCAGTATTTT. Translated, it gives CASTPTGSTDTQYF.

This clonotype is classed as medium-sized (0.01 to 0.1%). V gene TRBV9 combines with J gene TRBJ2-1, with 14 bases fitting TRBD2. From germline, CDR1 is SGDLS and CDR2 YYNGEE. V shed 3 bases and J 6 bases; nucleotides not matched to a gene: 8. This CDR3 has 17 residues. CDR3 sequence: CASSAPPGLAGVNEQFF. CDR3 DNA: TGTGCCAGCAGCGCCCCCCCGGGACTAGCGGGAGTCAATGAGCAGTTCTTC.

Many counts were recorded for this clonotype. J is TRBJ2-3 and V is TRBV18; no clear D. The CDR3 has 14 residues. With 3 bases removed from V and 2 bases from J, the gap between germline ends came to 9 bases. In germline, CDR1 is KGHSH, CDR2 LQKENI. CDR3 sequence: CASSPGRSTDTQYF. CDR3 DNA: TGTGCCAGCTCACCGGGCAGATCCACAGATACGCAGTATTTT.

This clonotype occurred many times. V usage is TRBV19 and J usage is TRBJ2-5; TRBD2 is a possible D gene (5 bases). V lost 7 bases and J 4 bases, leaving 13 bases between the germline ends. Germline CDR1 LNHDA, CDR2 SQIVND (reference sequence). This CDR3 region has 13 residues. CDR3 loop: CASIRYEGETQYF. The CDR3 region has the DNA TGTGCCAGTATTCGGTATGAGGGAGAGACCCAGTACTTC.

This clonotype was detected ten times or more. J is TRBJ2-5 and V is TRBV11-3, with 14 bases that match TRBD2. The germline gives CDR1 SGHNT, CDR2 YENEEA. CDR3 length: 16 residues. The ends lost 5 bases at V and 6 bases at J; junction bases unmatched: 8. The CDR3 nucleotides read TGTGCCAGCAGCGTAACCGGGACTAGCGGGAGTAAGACCCAGTACTTC. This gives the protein CASSVTGTSGSKTQYF.

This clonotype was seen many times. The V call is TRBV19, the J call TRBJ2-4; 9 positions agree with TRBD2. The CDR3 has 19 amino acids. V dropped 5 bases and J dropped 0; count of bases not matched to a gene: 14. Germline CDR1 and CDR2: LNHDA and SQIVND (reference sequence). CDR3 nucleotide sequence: TGTGCCAGTAGTGGGGGACTAGCCCGTGCCAGAGTAGCCAAAAACATTCAGTACTTC. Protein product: CASSGGLARARVAKNIQYF.

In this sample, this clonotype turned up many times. CDR3 protein: CASSPLAGGPPNTGELFF. CDR3 DNA: TGTGCCAGCAGCCCGCTAGCGGGAGGACCCCCGAACACCGGGGAGCTGTTTTTT. V gene TRBV7-9 combines with J gene TRBJ2-2; 11 bases fit TRBD2. In germline, CDR1 is SEHNR, CDR2 FQNEAQ (reference sequence). This CDR3 contains 18 residues. J lost 0 bases, V lost 5 bases, and 8 bases had no gene match.